The following is a T cell receptor (beta chain) sequence with its context. Its antigen is unidentified. These data belong to a study of CD8+ T cells in alopecia areata. Researchers gathered lesional scalp punch biopsies and peripheral blood from patients with alopecia areata. Regarding the study as a whole: The study also sequences resident alphabeta T cells of normal skin in scalp samples. Lesional scalp, especially alopecia totalis/universalis, showed higher clonality than normal scalp. Possibly because of HLA-related factors, TCR sharing was less clear across patients than in mice.

The CDR3 extends over 15 amino acids. V lost 6 bases and J lost 1; bases outside the gene matches: 9. The V gene's germline CDR1 is SNHLY and CDR2 FYNNEI. TCR sequencing used cDNA made by reverse transcription of extracted RNA. Sequencing used immunoSEQ multiplex PCR; TCRdb keeps in-frame clones, though not all of them. The table has some 210,000 clones, about 60% seen once. The sequence was obtained from a human donor with alopecia areata. The rearrangement uses TRBV2 and TRBJ2-7; 7 positions match TRBD1. This specimen was CD4+ T cells sorted from blood, taken at week 0. The DNA of the CDR3 is TGTGCCAGCAGAGACCGGGACAGCGCTTCCTACGAGCAGTACTTC. Protein: CASRDRDSASYEQYF.